The entry that follows covers one T cell receptor (beta chain) sequence. Its antigen remains unknown. PCR employed 60 Vbeta and 13 Jbeta primers. Profiled with immunoSEQ multiplex PCR; TCRdb holds only in-frame clones, not every one. The sample contains 150,000 to 200,000 clones, around two thirds of which appear only once. All the people who gave samples were healthy bone marrow donors. This sample was included in a study of cytomegalovirus exposure and HLA in healthy donors. Study conclusions and caveats: In a later analysis, at a false discovery rate of 0.05, roughly 18,000 TCR beta sequences were associated with HLA alleles. Clonal expansion was found to be greater in HLA-associated TCR beta chains than in equally common others in a later analysis. The study designated around 150 TCR beta chains cytomegalovirus-associated.

Germline loops: CDR1 SGHNT, CDR2 YYREEE (reference sequence). This CDR3 region has 15 residues. J lost 1 base, V lost 5 bases, and 9 bases had no gene match. The chain is built from TRBV5-4 and TRBJ2-7; TRBD1 matches 7 bases. The specimen sequenced was PBMCs. The receptor's source is a man aged 40-50 years in good health and CMV-seronegative. The CDR3 spells CASSFDSGQSYEQYF. CDR3 coding DNA: TGTGCCAGCAGTTTTGACTCGGGACAGTCCTACGAGCAGTACTTC. The whole variable domain, remainder taken from reference TRBV5-4 and TRBJ2-7, is ETGVTQSPTHLIKTRGQQVTLRCSSQSGHNTVSWYQQALGQGPQFIFQYYREEENGRGNFPPRFSGLQFPNYSSELNVNALELDDSALYLCASSFDSGQSYEQYFGPGTRLTVT.